The clone carrying this T cell receptor (beta chain) was seen only a few times. What it binds is unknown. The template was RNA from unsorted bulk tissue. These data belong to a study of tumor and adjacent non-tumor tissue in lung cancer. Study-level findings and limits: Tumor tissue had significantly higher TCR diversity than normal lung. Top 100 clones took a larger repertoire share in normal lung.

TCRbeta libraries were built with three rounds of nested PCR, modified from ARM-PCR. Using its own MiXCR run on the multiplex PCR reads, TCRdb lists one record per CDR3 protein. The table has tens of thousands of distinct CDR3 sequences, approximately 63% seen once; the top ten hold about 19%. Deletions cut 0 bases from V and 2 bases from J, with 13 bases between. Germline V gene sequence: CDR1 DFQATT, CDR2 SNEGSKA (reference sequence). The CDR3 is 15 residues long. This receptor was taken from a man aged 45-65 years with non-small cell lung cancer. Input material: lung tumor tissue. V is TRBV20-1 and J is TRBJ2-5; D gene ambiguous. CDR3 residues: CSARDPALRQETQYF. The CDR3 DNA follows: TGCAGTGCTAGAGATCCGGCACTCAGGCAAGAGACCCAGTACTTC.